This TCR beta chain was captured in a study of OX40 agonist ivuxolimab in advanced cancers. Background on the study: The group had a mean age of 60 years, ranged from roughly 23 to 79, and was roughly 83% male.

Study-level findings and limits: There were also nonresponders showing low normalized T-cell clonal expansion. Not determined was the antigen specificity of the expanded peripheral T cells.

V gave up 2 bases and J gave up 0 bases, with 16 bases separating them. The CDR3 has 18 residues. In germline, CDR1 is LNHDA, CDR2 SQIVND (reference sequence). The table came from immunoSEQ multiplex PCR; TCRdb's copy has only in-frame clones and leaves some out. The table lists around 92,000 clones, approximately 94% of them singletons. To note about this clone: The target antigen is unknown.

The cohort excluded patients with autoimmune disease history or systemic immunosuppression. The sample in question was CD4+ or CD8+ T cells sorted from blood, obtained in a trial of the OX40 agonist ivuxolimab. The clonotype comes from an adult with an advanced solid tumor such as melanoma, head and neck, liver or kidney cancer. This chain links TRBV19 with TRBJ1-4, with D unresolved. As DNA, the CDR3 is TGTGCCAGTAGTATAAACGCGGCAGCCTCTGCAACTAATGAAAAACTGTTTTTT. Translated, it gives CASSINAAASATNEKLFF.